The T cell receptor (beta chain) under discussion was sequenced for a study of tumor and adjacent non-tumor tissue in lung cancer. Looking at the study overall: Histology: about 13 adenocarcinoma, a couple of squamous cell carcinoma, 1 small cell lung cancer. Overall study results and limits: Compared with tumor, normal lung showed significantly lower TCR diversity. In normal lung, the top 100 clones were significantly more dominant than in tumor.

This sample's RNA came from whole unsorted tissue. The sample holds a few counts of this clonotype. Its antigen is unknown. TCRbeta libraries were built with three rounds of nested PCR, modified from ARM-PCR. TCRdb used MiXCR to reprocess the multiplex PCR reads, holding one entry per CDR3 protein. The sample contains fewer than 100,000 distinct CDR3 sequences, around 70% of which appear only once. This CDR3 contains 12 residues. Germline values: CDR1 DFQATT, CDR2 SNEGSKA (reference sequence). This sequence was found in a woman aged 40 to 50 with non-small cell lung cancer. Sequencing used lung tumor tissue. V gene TRBV20-1 combines with J gene TRBJ2-5; the D gene is possibly TRBD2 (5 bases). CDR3 nucleotide sequence: TGCAGCGAGGACGGACCCCGGGGGACCCAGTACTTC. Protein product: CSEDGPRGTQYF.